These 31 T cell receptor beta chains came from one sample sequenced in a study of technical replicates of blood from a few donors. Here immunoSEQ multiplex PCR was the method, and the copy in TCRdb shows in-frame clones only, minus some. Of approximately 80,000 clones listed, roughly nine tenths are singletons. Sequenced: T cells isolated from PBMCs. The receptors here all came from a human donor in good health.

This clone has only a few counts. The V call is TRBV30, the J call TRBJ1-1, with D maybe TRBD1 (6 bases). Germline-derived CDR1 and CDR2 are GTSNPN and SVGIG (reference sequence). The CDR3 spans 14 residues. The V end was cut by 8 bases, the J end by 0 bases, with 16 bases between. Here the CDR3 DNA reads TGTGCCAGACTACCGGACAGCATGAACACTGAAGCTTTCTTT. It is translated as CARLPDSMNTEAFF.

This sequence joins TRBV19 and TRBJ2-7; D call uncertain. This CDR3 spans 15 amino acids. Germline lookup yields CDR1 LNHDA and CDR2 SQIVND (reference sequence). V was cut by 3 bases and J by 0 bases, with 12 bases left in between. The CDR3 DNA reads as TGTGCCAGTAGTATTGTAGGCGGCAGCTCCTACGAGCAGTACTTC. It yields the protein CASSIVGGSSYEQYF.

The chain combines TRBV19 with TRBJ1-2; 10 bases are shared with TRBD1. The germline CDR1 and CDR2 sequences are LNHDA and SQIVND (reference sequence). The CDR3 is 13 amino acids. J gave up 7 bases and V 5 bases, and 4 bases lay outside the gene matches. CDR3 in DNA: TGTGCCAGTAGTCGGGACAGGGGAGGTGGCTACACCTTC. It yields the protein CASSRDRGGGYTF.

The V gene is TRBV7-9, the J gene TRBJ1-1; maybe TRBD1 (5 bases). V was trimmed by 1 base and J by 5 bases, leaving 11 bases between them. The CDR3 sequence is 14 residues long. Germline V lookup: CDR1 SEHNR, CDR2 FQNEAQ (reference sequence). The CDR3 is CASSLVTKGTEAFF. The CDR3 nucleotides are TGTGCCAGCAGCTTAGTGACAAAGGGGACTGAAGCTTTCTTT.

V gene TRBV7-6 combines with J gene TRBJ2-2; perhaps TRBD1 as D (5 bases). This CDR3 contains 14 residues. The V gene lost 5 bases and the J gene lost 4 bases, with 11 bases spanning the gap. Per germline, CDR1 SGHVS and CDR2 FNYEAQ. CDR3 bases: TGTGCCAGCAGCATCCGACAGACCACCGGGGAGCTGTTTTTT. It encodes CASSIRQTTGELFF.

The chain carries TRBV5-1 and TRBJ2-7; TRBD2 agrees at 9 bases. Germline CDR1 reads SGHRS; CDR2 reads YFSETQ. Unmatched junction bases numbered 2, after V lost 0 bases and J lost 4 bases. The CDR3 runs to 14 residues. In nucleotides, the CDR3 is TGCGCCAGCAGCTTGGTTAGCGGGAGTTACGAGCAGTACTTC. Its translation is CASSLVSGSYEQYF. Based on the CDR3 plus reference TRBV5-1 and TRBJ2-7, the full variable domain is KAGVTQTPRYLIKTRGQQVTLSCSPISGHRSVSWYQQTPGQGLQFLFEYFSETQRNKGNFPGRFSGRQFSNSRSEMNVSTLELGDSALYLCASSLVSGSYEQYFGPGTRLTVT.

The gene calls are TRBV18 and TRBJ2-3; 10 nucleotides match TRBD2. This CDR3 is 17 amino acids long. CDR1 and CDR2 from the germline V gene are KGHSH and LQKENI. The ends lost 6 bases at V and 2 bases at J; junction bases unmatched: 11. As DNA, the CDR3 is TGTGCCAGCTCGCCTCCCCTCGGACTAGCGGACACAGATACGCAGTATTTT. As protein: CASSPPLGLADTDTQYF. Full variable domain (outside the CDR3, taken from reference TRBV18 and TRBJ2-3): NAGVMQNPRHLVRRRGQEARLRCSPMKGHSHVYWYRQLPEEGLKFMVYLQKENIIDESGMPKERFSAEFPKEGPSILRIQQVVRGDSAAYFCASSPPLGLADTDTQYFGPGTRLTVL.

There are a few counts of this clone. This chain links TRBV4-1 with TRBJ1-2; D possibly corresponds to TRBD1 (5 bases). Germline CDR1 MGHRA, CDR2 YSYEKL. V lost 2 bases to trimming and J lost 2 bases, with 12 bases between them. This CDR3 has 15 residues. CDR3 in amino acids: CASSQIGRENYGYTF. In nucleotides, the CDR3 is TGCGCCAGCAGCCAAATCGGCAGGGAAAACTATGGCTACACCTTC.

V and J are TRBV5-4 and TRBJ1-1, with TRBD1 as a possible D gene (6 bases). CDR1 is SGHNT and CDR2 is YYREEE in the germline V gene (reference sequence). CDR3 length: 13 residues. V lost 2 bases and J lost 3, with 8 bases in between. CDR3 DNA sequence: TGTGCCAGCAGCTTCGGACAGTACACTGAAGCTTTCTTT. Translation gives CASSFGQYTEAFF.

The CDR3 sequence is CASSVASDTQYF. Here the CDR3 DNA reads TGTGCCAGCAGCGTAGCTTCGGATACGCAGTATTTT. The genes are TRBV9 and TRBJ2-3; no definite D call. The V gene's germline CDR1 is SGDLS and CDR2 YYNGEE. V was clipped by 0 bases and J by 6 bases, with 5 bases between them. This CDR3 is built from 12 residues.

This chain links TRBV19 with TRBJ2-1; tentatively, D is TRBD1 (5 bases). Trimming took 3 bases from V and 8 from J, leaving 14 bases between them. Germline values: CDR1 LNHDA, CDR2 SQIVND (reference sequence). The length of the CDR3 is 14 residues. The CDR3, as DNA: TGTGCCAGTAGTATTGACAGAATAGCCGATGAGCAGTTCTTC. Translation gives CASSIDRIADEQFF.

This chain connects TRBV4-1 to TRBJ2-7; the match to TRBD1 covers 9 bases. The ends lost 0 bases at V and 5 bases at J; junction bases unmatched: 5. Germline values: CDR1 MGHRA, CDR2 YSYEKL. The CDR3 is 15 amino acids. DNA of the CDR3: TGCGCCAGCAGCCAAGAGGGGACAGGGTCCGACGAGCAGTACTTC. It encodes CASSQEGTGSDEQYF.

The V gene is TRBV2, the J gene TRBJ1-5; 8 bases fit TRBD1. This CDR3 contains 14 residues. Losses at the gene ends were 8 bases for V and 5 bases for J; bases not matched to a gene: 8. Germline CDR1 SNHLY, CDR2 FYNNEI. The CDR3 sequence: CASDRQGSHQPQHF. CDR3 DNA: TGTGCCAGCGATAGACAGGGGAGCCATCAGCCCCAGCATTTT. The full variable domain, with the rest looked up from reference TRBV2 and TRBJ1-5, is EPEVTQTPSHQVTQMGQEVILRCVPISNHLYFYWYRQILGQKVEFLVSFYNNEISEKSEIFDDQFSVERPDGSNFTLKIRSTKLEDSAMYFCASDRQGSHQPQHFGDGTRLSIL.

The V call is TRBV5-1, the J call TRBJ1-3; perhaps TRBD1 as D (5 bases). The CDR3 runs 14 residues. V was shortened by 2 bases and J by 2 bases, with 8 bases between the two germline ends. Germline assignment: CDR1 SGHRS and CDR2 YFSETQ. The CDR3 coding sequence is TGCGCCAGCAGCTTCGGGGGACCTGGAAACACCATATATTTT. As protein: CASSFGGPGNTIYF. Together with reference TRBV5-1 and TRBJ1-3, the CDR3 gives the full variable domain: KAGVTQTPRYLIKTRGQQVTLSCSPISGHRSVSWYQQTPGQGLQFLFEYFSETQRNKGNFPGRFSGRQFSNSRSEMNVSTLELGDSALYLCASSFGGPGNTIYFGEGSWLTVV.

The CDR3 nucleotides are TGTGCCAGCGGGCTAGCGGGGGCATACACAGATACGCAGTATTTT. It translates to CASGLAGAYTDTQYF. V is TRBV9 and J is TRBJ2-3, with 10 bases lining up with TRBD2. The V gene end was trimmed by 7 bases and the J gene end by 2 bases; junction bases not matched to a gene: 7. The CDR3 has 15 residues. Germline-derived CDR1 and CDR2 are SGDLS and YYNGEE.

This clone was detected a few times. The chain is built from TRBV9 and TRBJ2-2; D ambiguous. Trimming pared 4 bases from V and 0 bases from J, leaving 4 bases between. The CDR3 has 13 amino acids. Germline V gives CDR1 SGDLS, CDR2 YYNGEE. The CDR3 protein is CASSPANTGELFF. The DNA of the CDR3 is TGTGCCAGCAGCCCGGCGAACACCGGGGAGCTGTTTTTT.

The V gene is TRBV4-1, the J gene TRBJ1-3, with D possibly matching TRBD1 (5 bases). The CDR3 loop spans 16 amino acids. V lost 6 bases to trimming and J lost 2 bases, with 17 bases between them. From germline, CDR1 is MGHRA and CDR2 YSYEKL. This CDR3 reads CASRGPGTDAGNTIYF. The CDR3 DNA reads as TGCGCCAGCAGGGGGCCCGGCACGGACGCTGGAAACACCATATATTTT.

This chain joins TRBV30 and TRBJ2-1; 16 positions match TRBD2. Germline V CDR1 and CDR2: GTSNPN, SVGIG (reference sequence). Losses at the gene ends were 7 bases for V and 16 bases for J; bases not matched to a gene: 10. This CDR3 comprises 13 residues. The DNA for the CDR3 is TGTGCCTTGGGACTAGCGGGGGGGGCGTTGGACTTCTTC. Protein sequence: CALGLAGGALDFF.

The rearrangement joins TRBV27 to TRBJ2-2; 10 nucleotides align to TRBD1. The V gene end was trimmed by 6 bases and the J gene end by 1 base; junction bases not matched to a gene: 8. The V gene's germline CDR1 is MNHEY and CDR2 SMNVEV (reference sequence). This CDR3 is 17 amino acids long. The CDR3 DNA sequence: TGTGCCAGCAGCTTCCTCGGGACAGGGGAGAACACCGGGGAGCTGTTTTTT. Its translation is CASSFLGTGENTGELFF.

In its sample, this clone was seen once. The V and J genes are TRBV5-1 and TRBJ2-1; TRBD2 agrees at 8 bases. The V gene end was trimmed by 1 base and the J gene end by 3 bases; junction bases not matched to a gene: 0. CDR1 is SGHRS, CDR2 YFSETQ, per germline. The CDR3 has 14 residues. The DNA for the CDR3 is TGCGCCAGCAGCTTGACTAGCGGCTACAATGAGCAGTTCTTC. Protein: CASSLTSGYNEQFF.

The chain recombines TRBV2 with TRBJ1-4; 7 positions agree with TRBD1. Germline CDR1 reads SNHLY; CDR2 reads FYNNEI. Germline trimming cut 7 bases from V and 5 bases from J; bases unmatched to any gene: 10. CDR3 size: 15 residues. The CDR3 is CASIGGGLRNEKLFF. CDR3 nucleotide sequence: TGTGCCAGCATAGGGGGCGGTCTGAGGAATGAAAAACTGTTTTTT.

The chain uses TRBV11-2 and TRBJ2-1; D is possibly TRBD2 (5 bases). Germline CDR1 is SGHAT and CDR2 is FQNNGV. The length of the CDR3 is 15 residues. Trimming took off 3 bases at V and 0 bases at J, with 9 bases between the two ends. The CDR3 nucleotides are TGTGCCAGCAGCTTTGGGAGCGACTCCTACAATGAGCAGTTCTTC. It yields the protein CASSFGSDSYNEQFF.

The chain joins TRBV7-9 to TRBJ1-1; D unclear. The CDR3 is 14 amino acids. Germline loops: CDR1 SEHNR, CDR2 FQNEAQ (reference sequence). Trimming removed 1 base at V and 5 bases at J, with 11 bases between. Written as DNA, the CDR3 is TGTGCCAGCAGCTTAGGCCAAGAGGGAACTGAAGCTTTCTTT. Its protein is CASSLGQEGTEAFF.

The rearrangement links TRBV7-6 to TRBJ2-7; 8 nucleotides align to TRBD1. The germline V gene encodes CDR1 SGHVS and CDR2 FNYEAQ. The CDR3 runs 15 residues. J lost 7 bases, V lost 2 bases, and 10 bases had no gene match. The CDR3 DNA follows: TGTGCCAGCAGCTTATCCCGGACAGGGACGCGGGAGCAGTACTTC. It codes for CASSLSRTGTREQYF.

The rearrangement uses TRBV4-2 and TRBJ1-5; D is perhaps TRBD1 (5 bases). Germline loops: CDR1 LGHNA, CDR2 YNFKEQ. Trimming cost V 0 bases and J 0 bases, with 12 bases left between them. This CDR3 spans 17 amino acids. CDR3 loop: CASSQEMGGYSNQPQHF. The DNA for the CDR3 is TGTGCCAGCAGCCAAGAAATGGGGGGGTATAGCAATCAGCCCCAGCATTTT.

The chain uses TRBV9 and TRBJ2-1; TRBD2 might be the D (5 bases). Trimming left V 3 bases short and J 8 bases short, with 12 bases between. Germline CDR1 is SGDLS and CDR2 is YYNGEE. The CDR3 totals 13 residues. CDR3 DNA sequence: TGTGCCAGCAGCGGAGGGCACAAGGATGAGCAGTTCTTC. Protein: CASSGGHKDEQFF.

The chain recombines TRBV4-1 with TRBJ2-2, with 14 bases fitting TRBD2. This CDR3 has 19 amino acids. V gave up 2 bases and J gave up 6 bases; unmatched junction bases: 11. From germline, CDR1 is MGHRA and CDR2 YSYEKL. The CDR3 is CASSQPRSGTSGSSGELFF. The CDR3 DNA reads TGCGCCAGCAGCCAACCTCGATCCGGGACTAGCGGGAGCTCCGGGGAGCTGTTTTTT.

J is TRBJ1-5 and V is TRBV19; 7 positions agree with TRBD1. The germline V gene has CDR1 LNHDA and CDR2 SQIVND (reference sequence). Trimming cost V 6 bases and J 4 bases; bases outside gene matches: 9. This CDR3 contains 15 residues. The CDR3 nucleotides read TGTGCCAGTAGCGCGACAGGGTGGGGTAATCAGCCCCAGCATTTT. This encodes CASSATGWGNQPQHF.

This chain uses TRBV30 with TRBJ1-6; no firm D call. V was pared by 1 base and J by 3 bases, with 7 bases between. The germline gives CDR1 GTSNPN, CDR2 SVGIG (reference sequence). The CDR3 sequence is 14 residues long. The CDR3 coding sequence is TGTGCCTGGAGTGGTTCTCTCTATAATTCACCCCTCCACTTT. It specifies CAWSGSLYNSPLHF.

This sequence joins TRBV11-1 and TRBJ1-1; D possibly corresponds to TRBD1 (6 bases). The CDR3 spans 15 residues. Per the germline V gene, CDR1 is SGHAT and CDR2 is FQDESV (reference sequence). Deletions cut 1 base from V and 3 bases from J, with 12 bases between. The CDR3 DNA follows: TGTGCCAGCAGCTTAGGTTTTAACAGGGACACTGAAGCTTTCTTT. Protein sequence: CASSLGFNRDTEAFF.

This sequence joins TRBV6-4 and TRBJ2-3, with D possibly matching TRBD1 (5 bases). The CDR3 sequence is 14 residues long. CDR1 and CDR2 from the germline V gene are MRHNA and SNTAGT. Trimming removed 4 bases from V and 3 bases from J, with 11 bases in between. This chain's CDR3 is CASSVDGATDTQYF. Here the CDR3 DNA reads TGTGCCAGCAGTGTGGATGGGGCGACAGATACGCAGTATTTT.